Shown below are 6 T cell receptor beta chains from a single sample sequenced in a study of blood T cells in healthy people across ages. The use of a sample-barcoded 5' primer and a J-beta primer mix characterized a second PCR of about 7 to 12 cycles. TCRdb re-called the 5' RACE reads with MiXCR, one entry per CDR3 protein. Among about 730,000 distinct CDR3 sequences, about 40% were seen once, and the ten largest hold roughly 19%. The specimen was blood. These receptors originate from a woman in her fifties or sixties in good health.

The table lists this clonotype with many counts. The chain combines TRBV7-2 with TRBJ2-7; D may correspond to TRBD1 or TRBD2 (6 bases each). The germline gives CDR1 SGHTA, CDR2 FQGNSA. V lost 0 bases to trimming and J lost 0 bases, with 9 bases between them. The CDR3 has 15 residues. CDR3 sequence reads: CASSLAGGPSYEQYF. The CDR3 bases are TGTGCCAGCAGCTTAGCGGGGGGCCCCTCCTACGAGCAGTACTTC.

The chain has TRBV20-1 and TRBJ2-5; D is possibly TRBD1 (6 bases). The V gene's germline CDR1 is DFQATT and CDR2 SNEGSKA (reference sequence). This CDR3 is 13 amino acids long. The V and J ends lost 3 bases and 7 bases respectively, with 15 bases between them. The CDR3 spells CSASVWTERTQYF. DNA for the CDR3: TGCAGTGCTAGCGTTTGGACAGAGCGGACCCAGTACTTC.

This chain links TRBV2 with TRBJ2-7; perhaps TRBD1 as D (5 bases). Germline V gene data show CDR1 as SNHLY and CDR2 as FYNNEI. The V end lost 7 bases, the J end lost 4 bases, and 11 bases lay between the germline ends. This CDR3 is 12 amino acids long. The CDR3 protein is CASKRGRYEQYF. In DNA, the CDR3 is TGTGCCAGCAAAAGGGGCCGGTACGAGCAGTACTTC.

This clonotype turned up a few times. The chain is built from TRBV12-3 or TRBV12-4 and TRBJ2-2, with D maybe TRBD2 (6 bases). V lost 5 bases, J lost 2 bases, and 15 bases lay in between. This CDR3 spans 16 amino acids. The CDR3 loop reads CASSAGTRGNTGELFF. For the CDR3, the DNA is TGTGCCAGCAGTGCCGGCACGCGGGGCAACACCGGGGAGCTGTTTTTT.

This clonotype was found a few times. The CDR3 reads CASSVEPGVNSPLHF. CDR3 sequence (DNA): TGTGCCAGCAGCGTAGAGCCAGGGGTGAATTCACCCCTCCACTTT. V usage is TRBV9 and J usage is TRBJ1-6; D may be TRBD1 (6 bases). The CDR3 length is 15 residues. Trimming cost V 0 bases and J 7 bases, with 11 bases left between them. Germline V CDR1 and CDR2: SGDLS, YYNGEE.

This clonotype came up many times. This chain links TRBV9 with TRBJ2-7; D possibly matches TRBD1 or TRBD2 (5 bases each). The germline gives CDR1 SGDLS, CDR2 YYNGEE. V was clipped by 0 bases and J by 6 bases, with 16 bases between them. This CDR3 is built from 15 residues. CDR3 residues: CASSVGTGLIVEQYF. CDR3 nucleotide sequence: TGTGCCAGCAGCGTAGGAACGGGGCTGATTGTCGAGCAGTACTTC.